A single sample is the source of the 15 T cell receptor beta chains below, sequenced in a study of Ad26.COV2.S vaccination and SARS-CoV-2 variants (dated by TCRdb to the early 2020s). The treatment or condition label, read with the paper, signifies: 19 received Ad26.COV2.S at low or high dose, single or two shots; five or six received placebo; per-sample allocation not given. For vaccine and placebo recipients, repertoires were sequenced using samples collected on day 63 after the first injection. Libraries were constructed by the immunoSEQ multiplex PCR assay. The table was pulled from immuneACCESS by TCRdb, which kept in-frame rearrangements only. Such tables lose some clones; where checked, under half of the loss comes from unresolved V genes, and the rest has no known cause. Within this sample are just under 250,000 clones, with around 87% of them counted one time only. The top ten constitute roughly a tenth of the sample.

This specimen was peripheral blood, taken in a trial of Ad26.COV2.S vaccine versus placebo. The receptors here all came from a person aged 18-65 years who received the Ad26.COV2.S COVID-19 vaccine or a placebo.

The chain links TRBV5-1 to TRBJ1-2, with 8 bases matching TRBD1. CDR1 SGHRS and CDR2 YFSETQ come from the germline V gene. J gave up 7 bases and V 0 bases, and 5 bases lay outside the gene matches. CDR3 size: 14 residues. As DNA, the CDR3 is TGCGCCAGCAGCTTGGAACAGGGGGGCTCTGGCTACACCTTC. It encodes CASSLEQGGSGYTF.

DNA of the CDR3: TGTGCCAGCAGTCTTCGGGTTACCAAAGCGCAGCCCCAGCATTTT. Its translation is CASSLRVTKAQPQHF. V gene TRBV28 combines with J gene TRBJ1-5; D remains unclear. CDR3 length: 15 amino acids. CDR1 and CDR2 from the germline V gene are MDHEN and SYDVKM. V gave up 5 bases and J gave up 7 bases, with 18 bases separating them.

This chain joins TRBV7-2 and TRBJ2-1; TRBD2 aligns across 10 bases. Germline CDR1 and CDR2: SGHTA and FQGNSA. This CDR3 has 16 residues. Unmatched junction bases numbered 7, after V lost 4 bases and J lost 4 bases. CDR3 sequence reads: CASSSTGTSVYNEQFF. CDR3 nucleotide sequence: TGTGCCAGCAGCTCGACCGGGACTAGCGTTTACAATGAGCAGTTCTTC.

The V gene is TRBV28, the J gene TRBJ1-1; D uncertain. V lost 0 bases to trimming and J lost 8 bases, with 7 bases between them. This CDR3 comprises 12 residues. CDR1 and CDR2 from the germline V gene are MDHEN and SYDVKM. DNA for the CDR3: TGTGCCAGCAGTTTATGGGAATCGGAAGCTTTCTTT. Its protein product is CASSLWESEAFF.

This chain links TRBV5-4 with TRBJ2-1, with D maybe TRBD2 (6 bases). The CDR3 is 15 residues long. Germline V CDR1 and CDR2: SGHNT, YYREEE (reference sequence). V lost 5 bases to trimming and J lost 9 bases, with 21 bases between them. CDR3 nucleotides: TGTGCCAGCAGTCCGTCCGGGACTGGGGAAGGTGAGCAGTTCTTC. Protein product: CASSPSGTGEGEQFF.

The chain links TRBV19 to TRBJ1-2; D gene uncertain. Germline CDR1 is LNHDA and CDR2 is SQIVND (reference sequence). The V end was cut by 5 bases, the J end by 6 bases, with 16 bases between. This CDR3 region has 14 residues. CDR3 residues: CASSPRVGRDGYTF. CDR3 bases: TGTGCCAGTAGTCCCCGGGTTGGCCGAGATGGCTACACCTTC.

As for this clone: One junction end disagrees with the germline gene, perhaps due to a read error. This chain joins TRBV7-7 and TRBJ2-7, with 7 bases lining up with TRBD1. The CDR3 loop spans 15 amino acids. Per the germline V gene, CDR1 is SSHAT and CDR2 is FNYEAQ (reference sequence). Written as DNA, the CDR3 is TGTGCTAGCAGCCCTTTCCTGACAGGGACCTACGAGCAGTACTTC. Translating it yields CASSPFLTGTYEQYF.

The chain combines TRBV6-5 with TRBJ1-2, with TRBD1 matching over 9 bases. This CDR3 spans 14 amino acids. Germline CDR1 reads MNHEY; CDR2 reads SVGAGI. The J segment lost 3 bases and the V segment lost 6 bases, leaving 5 bases of the junction unmatched. DNA of the CDR3: TGTGCCAGCAGAAAACAGGGGGCGGACTATGGCTACACCTTC. Protein sequence: CASRKQGADYGYTF.

The chain's CDR3 is CASSHQGAQYF. The CDR3 DNA follows: TGTGCCAGCAGCCACCAGGGGGCCCAGTACTTC. The rearrangement links TRBV5-4 to TRBJ2-5, with 7 positions matching TRBD1. Per the germline V gene, CDR1 is SGHNT and CDR2 is YYREEE (reference sequence). Germline trimming cut 4 bases from V and 9 bases from J; bases unmatched to any gene: 3. The CDR3 has 11 amino acids.

The rearrangement links TRBV5-1 to TRBJ2-7; D possibly corresponds to TRBD1 (5 bases). CDR3 size: 13 residues. The V end lost 0 bases, the J end lost 4 bases, and 8 bases lay between the germline ends. Germline assignment: CDR1 SGHRS and CDR2 YFSETQ. The CDR3 loop reads CASSLEQVYEQYF. CDR3 sequence (DNA): TGCGCCAGCAGCTTGGAACAGGTATACGAGCAGTACTTC.

Only a few counts were recorded for this clone. V usage is TRBV19 and J usage is TRBJ2-1, with 12 bases identical to TRBD2. Germline loops: CDR1 LNHDA, CDR2 SQIVND (reference sequence). This CDR3 region has 19 residues. V lost 5 bases and J lost 8; bases outside the gene matches: 19. CDR3: CASSPPRDRAASGGDEQFF. CDR3 sequence (DNA): TGTGCCAGTAGTCCCCCGCGGGACAGGGCAGCTAGCGGGGGGGATGAGCAGTTCTTC.

In DNA, the CDR3 is TGTGCCAGCAGTGACCCGCCAGGAAACACCATATATTTT. This translates into CASSDPPGNTIYF. The rearrangement joins TRBV6-2 or TRBV6-3 to TRBJ1-3, with D hard to call. The CDR3 spans 13 residues. V lost 5 bases and J 4 bases, leaving 9 bases between the germline ends. The germline CDR1 and CDR2 sequences are MNHEY and SVGEGT.

This chain uses TRBV6-5 with TRBJ2-7; perhaps TRBD2 as D (6 bases). This CDR3 region has 15 residues. V shed 6 bases and J shed 0 bases, with 15 bases lying between them. The germline gives CDR1 MNHEY, CDR2 SVGAGI. The CDR3 nucleotides read TGTGCCAGCAGAAAAGCGGGTGGAAGCTCCTACGAGCAGTACTTC. Translating gives CASRKAGGSSYEQYF.

V is TRBV5-1 and J is TRBJ2-3; TRBD1 matches at 11 bases. This CDR3 has 15 residues. Germline values: CDR1 SGHRS, CDR2 YFSETQ. The J segment lost 4 bases and the V segment lost 4 bases, leaving 5 bases of the junction unmatched. CDR3 nucleotide sequence: TGCGCCAGCAGCAAGGACAGGGGGCGCCCAGATACGCAGTATTTT. This gives the protein CASSKDRGRPDTQYF.

V usage is TRBV7-2 and J usage is TRBJ2-1, with D possibly matching TRBD2 (5 bases). Trimming removed 4 bases from V and 5 bases from J, with 18 bases in between. Germline values: CDR1 SGHTA, CDR2 FQGNSA. The CDR3 spans 16 residues. The CDR3 nucleotides are TGTGCCAGCAGCTCCTACGGGCTAGCCGGGGACAATGAGCAGTTCTTC. It yields the protein CASSSYGLAGDNEQFF.